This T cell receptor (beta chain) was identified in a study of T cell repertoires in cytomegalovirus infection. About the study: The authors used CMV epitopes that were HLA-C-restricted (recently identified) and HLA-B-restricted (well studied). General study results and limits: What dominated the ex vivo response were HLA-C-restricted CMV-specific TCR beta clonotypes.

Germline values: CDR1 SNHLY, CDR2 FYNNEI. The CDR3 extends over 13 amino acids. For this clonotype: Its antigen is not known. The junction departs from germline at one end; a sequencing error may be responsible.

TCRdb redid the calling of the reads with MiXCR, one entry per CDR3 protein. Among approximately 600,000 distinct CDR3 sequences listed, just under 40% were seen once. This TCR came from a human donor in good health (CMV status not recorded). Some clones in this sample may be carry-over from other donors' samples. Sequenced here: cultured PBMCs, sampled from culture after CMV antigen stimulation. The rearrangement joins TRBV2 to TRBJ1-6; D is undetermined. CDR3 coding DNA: TGTGTCAGCATGCCGGAATATAATTCACCCCTCCACTTT. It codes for CVSMPEYNSPLHF.